The T cell receptor (beta chain) described here comes from a study of T cell changes during pregnancy in multiple sclerosis. The repertoire was sequenced with immunoSEQ multiplex PCR; TCRdb's copy has only in-frame clones and lacks some. In the table there are 50,000 or so clones, more than 80% of which are singletons. The source was CD4+ T cells from peripheral blood mononuclear cells, collected after pregnancy. This receptor was obtained from a female donor in good health, enrolled as a control in a pregnancy study.

The CDR3: CASSPAGAGNTIYF. CDR3 nucleotide sequence: TGCGCCAGCAGCCCCGCGGGGGCTGGAAACACCATATATTTT. The chain has TRBV4-1 and TRBJ1-3; the D gene is possibly TRBD1 (5 bases). CDR1 and CDR2 from the germline V gene are MGHRA and YSYEKL. This CDR3 is built from 14 residues. V was pared by 4 bases and J by 2 bases, with 9 bases between.